The clone carrying this TCR beta chain was seen only once. What it recognizes is unknown. Germline CDR1 and CDR2: SGHRS and YFSETQ. The CDR3 consists of 15 residues. Germline trimming cut 0 bases from V and 9 bases from J; bases unmatched to any gene: 4. Use of 60 Vbeta and 13 Jbeta primers characterized the PCR. The repertoire was sequenced with immunoSEQ multiplex PCR; TCRdb's copy has only in-frame clones and lacks some. The sample includes some 160,000 clones, over 60% seen only once; the top ten take approximately 1.6%. This entry belongs to a study of cytomegalovirus exposure and HLA in healthy donors. About the research overall: Genotyping showed roughly 77% of fewer than 500 donors falling in the Caucasian-associated ancestry cluster.

General observations from the study: Association of about 17,000 TCR beta sequences with HLA alleles was found at 0.05 false discovery rate in a later analysis. The study designated 150 or so TCR beta chains cytomegalovirus-associated.

This clonotype was obtained from a woman aged 40 to 50 in good health and CMV-seronegative. The chain recombines TRBV5-1 with TRBJ2-1; 12 bases align to TRBD2. Sequenced material: PBMCs. For the CDR3, the DNA is TGCGCCAGCAGCTTGGGACTAGCGGGGGTCGGTGAGCAGTTCTTC. Its protein is CASSLGLAGVGEQFF.